This T cell receptor beta chain originates from a study of blood T cell repertoires in COVID-19. Clones were sequenced by immunoSEQ multiplex PCR, and TCRdb holds only the in-frame ones, with some missing. In the table there are roughly 230,000 clones, around 83% of which are singletons. The CDR3 contains 16 residues. Germline assignment: CDR1 SGHVS and CDR2 FQNEAQ. V was clipped by 5 bases and J by 1 base, with 18 bases between them. This rearrangement joins TRBV7-8 to TRBJ2-7; tentative D call: TRBD1 (6 bases). The sequenced material came from peripheral blood. The origin of this receptor is a man in his forties with active or convalescent COVID-19. Here the CDR3 reads CASSADEGTYSYEQYF. DNA of the CDR3: TGTGCCAGCAGCGCCGACGAAGGGACATATTCCTACGAGCAGTACTTC.